This T cell receptor beta chain was identified during a study of blood T cell repertoires in COVID-19. Study at large: Collection of acute and convalescent COVID-19 samples took place in the United States, Italy and Spain.

Sequencing was performed with immunoSEQ multiplex PCR; in TCRdb, only in-frame clones are kept and a portion is missing. The data contain approximately 250,000 clones, 84% of them seen just once; the ten biggest clones take up about 9.1%. This TCR was recovered from a human donor in a cohort sampled during active COVID-19. Sequenced material: peripheral blood.

CDR3 DNA: TGCGCCAGCAGCCGGGACAGTTATAATTCACCCCTCCACTTT. Its protein is CASSRDSYNSPLHF. The chain links TRBV4-1 to TRBJ1-6; 7 bases are shared with TRBD1. The length of the CDR3 is 14 residues. V gave up 4 bases and J gave up 4 bases; unmatched junction bases: 1. Germline V gene sequence: CDR1 MGHRA, CDR2 YSYEKL.